This TCR beta chain originates from a study of cytomegalovirus exposure and HLA in healthy donors. The study, taken as a whole, reports: Rarity marked most TCR sequences, yet some public TCRs occurred in many donors.

Each donor was nominally healthy when sampled (though unrecorded immune exposures were likely). Comments on this clone: Its antigen is still unknown.

The PCR employed 60 Vbeta primers together with 13 Jbeta primers. Sequenced by immunoSEQ multiplex PCR; TCRdb stores in-frame clones only, minus some. The repertoire includes hundreds of thousands of clones, approximately 81% of them detected once, and 0.24% sits in the top ten. The V gene's germline CDR1 is PRHDT and CDR2 FYEKMQ (reference sequence). This CDR3 is built from 12 residues. The V and J ends lost 1 base and 7 bases respectively, with 5 bases between them. The gene calls are TRBV13 and TRBJ2-1; D unresolved. Sequencing used PBMCs. This receptor was obtained from a girl aged 2 to 9 in good health and CMV-seronegative. The CDR3 DNA sequence: TGTGCCAGCAGCTTAGATCGGAATGAGCAGTTCTTC. Translating gives CASSLDRNEQFF.